This TCR beta chain was identified in a study of CD8+ T cells in alopecia areata. Isolated RNA was reverse transcribed into cDNA used as the sequencing template. Profiling relied on immunoSEQ multiplex PCR, and the TCRdb table lists in-frame clones only, not all of them. The profile shows around 200,000 clones, about 63% of them singletons. Notes on this clone: The antigen is undetermined.

Notes on the study in general: It was less clear whether patients shared TCRs than it was in mice, possibly because of HLA. Researchers report lesional scalp, most notably alopecia totalis/universalis, outstripped normal scalp in clonality.

The germline gives CDR1 SQVTM, CDR2 ANQGSEA. V dropped 7 bases and J dropped 0 bases, with 15 bases sitting between them. The CDR3 is made up of 14 amino acids. This TCR was recovered from a human donor with alopecia areata. Sequences were derived from CD4+ T cells sorted from blood, sampled at week 0. This sequence joins TRBV29-1 and TRBJ1-1, with D tentatively TRBD1 (6 bases). CDR3 sequence reads: CSGKEGGMNTEAFF. The CDR3 bases are TGCAGCGGGAAGGAGGGGGGCATGAACACTGAAGCTTTCTTT.